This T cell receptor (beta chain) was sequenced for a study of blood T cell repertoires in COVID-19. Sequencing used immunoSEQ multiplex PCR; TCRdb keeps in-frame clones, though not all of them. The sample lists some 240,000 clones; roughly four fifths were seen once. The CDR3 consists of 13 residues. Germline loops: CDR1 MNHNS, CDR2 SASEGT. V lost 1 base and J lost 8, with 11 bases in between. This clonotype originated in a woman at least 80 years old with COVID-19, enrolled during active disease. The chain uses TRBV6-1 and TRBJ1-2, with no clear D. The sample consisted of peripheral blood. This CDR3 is CASSEGKRGGYTF. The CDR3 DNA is TGTGCCAGCAGTGAAGGGAAACGGGGAGGCTACACCTTC.